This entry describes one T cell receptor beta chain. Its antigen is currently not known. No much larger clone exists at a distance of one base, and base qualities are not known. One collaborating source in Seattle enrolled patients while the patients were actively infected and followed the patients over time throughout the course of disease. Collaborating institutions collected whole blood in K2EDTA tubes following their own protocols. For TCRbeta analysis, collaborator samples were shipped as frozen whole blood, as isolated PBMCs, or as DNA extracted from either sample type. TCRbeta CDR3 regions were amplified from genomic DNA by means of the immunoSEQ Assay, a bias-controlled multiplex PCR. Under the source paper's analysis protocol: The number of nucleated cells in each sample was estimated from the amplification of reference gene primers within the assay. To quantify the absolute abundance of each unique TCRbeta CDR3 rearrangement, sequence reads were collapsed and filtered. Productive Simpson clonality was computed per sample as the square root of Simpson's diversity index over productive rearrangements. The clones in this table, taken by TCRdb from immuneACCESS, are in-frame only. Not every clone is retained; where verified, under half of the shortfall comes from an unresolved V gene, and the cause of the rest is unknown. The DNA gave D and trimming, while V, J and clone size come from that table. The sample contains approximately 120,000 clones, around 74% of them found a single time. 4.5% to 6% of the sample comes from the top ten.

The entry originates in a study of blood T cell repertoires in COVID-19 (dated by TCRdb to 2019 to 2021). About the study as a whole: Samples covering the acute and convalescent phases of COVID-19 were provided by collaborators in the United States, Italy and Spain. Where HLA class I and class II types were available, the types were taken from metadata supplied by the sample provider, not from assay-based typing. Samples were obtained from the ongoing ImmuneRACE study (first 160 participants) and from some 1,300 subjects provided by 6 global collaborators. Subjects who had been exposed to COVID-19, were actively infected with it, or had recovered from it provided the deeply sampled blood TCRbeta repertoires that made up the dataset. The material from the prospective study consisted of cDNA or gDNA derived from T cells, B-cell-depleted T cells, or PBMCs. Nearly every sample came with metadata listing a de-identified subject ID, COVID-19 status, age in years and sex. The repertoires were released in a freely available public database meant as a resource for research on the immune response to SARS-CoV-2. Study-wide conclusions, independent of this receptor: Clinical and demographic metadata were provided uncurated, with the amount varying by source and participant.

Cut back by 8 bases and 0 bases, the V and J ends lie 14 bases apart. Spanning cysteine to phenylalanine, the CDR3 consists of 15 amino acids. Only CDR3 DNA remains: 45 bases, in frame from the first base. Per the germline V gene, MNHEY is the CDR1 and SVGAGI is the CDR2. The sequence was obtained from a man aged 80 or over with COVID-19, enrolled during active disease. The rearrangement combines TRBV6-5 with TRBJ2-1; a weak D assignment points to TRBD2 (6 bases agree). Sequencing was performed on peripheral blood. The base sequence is TGTGCCAGCCGACTAGTCTTTAGCTCCTACAATGAGCAGTTCTTC. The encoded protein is CASRLVFSSYNEQFF.